This T cell receptor (beta chain) was profiled in a study of blood T cell repertoires in COVID-19. About the study: Sites in the United States, Italy and Spain provided acute and convalescent COVID-19 samples. In each case, the material was cDNA or gDNA derived from T cells, B-cell-depleted T cells, or PBMCs.

Seattle cases were enrolled at active infection and followed longitudinally. Authors' data handling: Using reference gene primer amplification, nucleated cell counts were estimated. The method was immunoSEQ multiplex PCR; TCRdb's version includes in-frame clones alone and lacks a portion of them. The D gene and trimming were derived from the DNA, and the V and J assignments and clone size from that table. The sample shows about 180,000 clones, roughly three quarters of them seen only once. This clone was observed a single time. Sequencing was done on a sample of peripheral blood. The receptor comes from a woman of 80 years or more with COVID-19, enrolled during active disease.

CDR3 DNA sequence: TGTGCCAGCAGTTATTCGGGCAGGGCTACCGGGGAGCTGTTTTTT. It is translated as CASSYSGRATGELFF. The V gene is TRBV6-5, the J gene TRBJ2-2, with TRBD1 as a possible D gene (5 bases). V lost 3 bases, J lost 5 bases, and 13 bases lay in between. The CDR3 length is 15 residues. Germline CDR1 is MNHEY and CDR2 is SVGAGI.